These T cell receptor beta chains were read from a single sample in a study of cytomegalovirus exposure and HLA in healthy donors. Data came from immunoSEQ multiplex PCR; TCRdb stores just in-frame clones and leaves some out. This table has fewer than 200,000 clones, 65% to 90% appearing once. Sequencing used PBMCs. These receptors came from a woman aged 18-29 years in good health and CMV-seronegative. The conserved cysteine and the conserved F or W are not part of the CDR3 here.

TRBV29-1,SVDRDDIQY
TRBV4-2,ASSLVGGAQETQY
TRBV7-2,ASSLALAGERELF
TRBV6-1,ASSQNRGKSYEQY
TRBV19,ASKGTANEQF
TRBV27,ASESLGTGEDTQY
TRBV11-2,ASSLAWTGRREKLF
TRBV19,ASSIGRDRGWNTEAF
TRBV5-4,ASRGTGRSINYGYT
TRBV7-2,ASSRSHPGSALGTQY
TRBV15,ATSRAGSPNYGYT
TRBV7-3,ASSLTGGNTEAF
TRBV2,ASSWDRDSAYEQY
TRBV27,ASSSLGREQY
TRBV4-1,ASSPSVDRGNTEAF
TRBV10-3,AISGLLNSPSGANVLT
TRBV4-3,ASSQETPSGANVLT
TRBV2,ASSFPLGEGSNTGELF
TRBV6-5,ASRPIQAMNEQY
TRBV2,ASSEARGSYSYEQY